This TCR beta chain appears in the sequencing data of a study of neurological immune-mediated disorders. This clonotype was detected ten times or more. Each CDR3 protein gets one entry after TCRdb re-called the 5' RACE reads with MiXCR. This sample has tens of thousands of distinct CDR3 sequences, with under 2% found just once. CDR3 size: 14 residues. The junction had 4 bases not matched to a gene; V was cut back by 6 bases and J by 2 bases. Germline V gene sequence: CDR1 SGHRS, CDR2 YFSETQ. The sequenced material came from PBMCs. The TCR originated in a woman aged 40 to 50 with multiple sclerosis. The chain uses TRBV5-1 and TRBJ2-3; 9 bases are a match to TRBD2. The DNA for the CDR3 is TGCGCCAGCAAGCTAGCGGGGTACACAGATACGCAGTATTTT. Amino acids: CASKLAGYTDTQYF.